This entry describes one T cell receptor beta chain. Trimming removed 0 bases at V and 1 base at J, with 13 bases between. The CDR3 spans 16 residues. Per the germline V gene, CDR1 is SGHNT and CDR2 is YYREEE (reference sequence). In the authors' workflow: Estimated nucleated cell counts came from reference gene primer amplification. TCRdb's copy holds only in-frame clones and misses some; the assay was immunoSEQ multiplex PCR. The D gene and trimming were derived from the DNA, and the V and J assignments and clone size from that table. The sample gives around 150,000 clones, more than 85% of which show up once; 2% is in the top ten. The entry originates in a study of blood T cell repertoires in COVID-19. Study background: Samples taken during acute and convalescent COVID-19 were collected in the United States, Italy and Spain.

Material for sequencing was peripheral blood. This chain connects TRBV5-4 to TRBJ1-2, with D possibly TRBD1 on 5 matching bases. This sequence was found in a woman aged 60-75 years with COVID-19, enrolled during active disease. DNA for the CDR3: TGTGCCAGCAGCTTGGATATGGGGCCGGGTAACTATGGCTACACCTTC. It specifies CASSLDMGPGNYGYTF. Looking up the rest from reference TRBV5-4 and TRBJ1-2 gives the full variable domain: ETGVTQSPTHLIKTRGQQVTLRCSSQSGHNTVSWYQQALGQGPQFIFQYYREEENGRGNFPPRFSGLQFPNYSSELNVNALELDDSALYLCASSLDMGPGNYGYTFGSGTRLTVV.